The T cell receptor beta chain under discussion was sequenced for a study of blood T cells in healthy people across ages. This clonotype was detected only a few times. What it binds is not known. The CDR3 loop spans 15 amino acids. From germline, CDR1 is KGHDR and CDR2 SFDVKD. V lost 3 bases and J lost 2, with 12 bases in between. Study-level points and caveats: Underestimates were what the diversity estimates from one million T cells were considered to be. In older individuals, TCR beta diversity per million T cells was lower, falling roughly linearly with age.

Total RNA extraction produced at least 5 micrograms (per sample) for the study. Through a sample-barcoded 5' primer and a J-beta primer mix, a second PCR was run for roughly 6 to 12 cycles. Template switching added a 12-random-nucleotide identifier to every cDNA molecule. TCRdb used MiXCR to reprocess the 5' RACE reads, holding one entry per CDR3 protein. This table has 1.5 million to 2 million distinct CDR3 sequences, around 50% appearing once. The chain employs TRBV24-1 and TRBJ2-5; D unresolved. Source material: blood. The clonotype originates from a woman aged 40 to 55 in good health. The CDR3 loop is CATSDPDGPQETQYF. Here the CDR3 DNA reads TGTGCCACCAGTGATCCGGACGGCCCGCAAGAGACCCAGTACTTC.